One sample yielded the 16 T cell receptor beta chains listed below, sequenced in a study of T cell responses to AZD1222 COVID-19 vaccine. Clones were read by immunoSEQ multiplex PCR, and TCRdb kept only the in-frame ones, dropping some. The table records 150,000 or so clones, about 92% of them present only once. The input for sequencing was peripheral blood, taken 28 days after the second AZD1222 dose. These receptors were obtained from an adult who received the AZD1222 COVID-19 vaccine.

The rearrangement uses TRBV5-1 and TRBJ1-6; D might be TRBD1 (5 bases). Germline lookup yields CDR1 SGHRS and CDR2 YFSETQ. Trimming took off 0 bases at V and 7 bases at J, with 8 bases between the two ends. CDR3 size: 14 residues. Written as DNA, the CDR3 is TGCGCCAGCAGCTTGGTGGGGGAGAATTCACCCCTCCACTTT. It yields the protein CASSLVGENSPLHF.

The chain uses TRBV27 and TRBJ2-3, with 9 bases fitting TRBD1. V was clipped by 1 base and J by 7 bases; unmatched bases: 6. Per the germline V gene, CDR1 is MNHEY and CDR2 is SMNVEV (reference sequence). The CDR3 length is 15 residues. Here the CDR3 reads CASSLWGQGGNTQYF. CDR3 DNA sequence: TGTGCCAGCAGTTTATGGGGACAGGGTGGAAATACGCAGTATTTT.

This chain uses TRBV4-3 with TRBJ2-1; 10 nucleotides line up with TRBD2. The CDR3 contains 17 residues. V was pared by 4 bases and J by 10 bases, with 16 bases of the junction left unmatched. Germline CDR1 LGHNA, CDR2 YSLEER. The CDR3 loop is CASSPGSSGSLAWEQFF. The CDR3 coding sequence is TGCGCCAGCAGCCCCGGGTCTAGCGGGAGTCTCGCTTGGGAGCAGTTCTTC.

This chain uses TRBV7-2 with TRBJ1-4; 7 nucleotides align to TRBD1. The junction had 6 bases not matched to a gene; V was cut back by 4 bases and J by 7 bases. This CDR3 comprises 14 residues. The germline V gene has CDR1 SGHTA and CDR2 FQGNSA. The CDR3 DNA sequence: TGTGCCAGCAGCTCGAACAGGGGTGGTGAAAAACTGTTTTTT. Its protein is CASSSNRGGEKLFF. Filled out from reference TRBV7-2 and TRBJ1-4, the complete variable domain reads GAGVSQSPSNKVTEKGKDVELRCDPISGHTALYWYRQSLGQGLEFLIYFQGNSAPDKSGLPSDRFSAERTGGSVSTLTIQRTQQEDSAVYLCASSSNRGGEKLFFGSGTQLSVL.

The chain joins TRBV6-5 to TRBJ2-7; tentative D call: TRBD2 (6 bases). V shed 2 bases and J shed 4 bases, with 18 bases lying between them. There are 16 residues in the CDR3. Germline V gene lookup returns CDR1 MNHEY and CDR2 SVGAGI. DNA for the CDR3: TGTGCCAGCAGTTACGTGATGGAGGGAGCGACTTACGAGCAGTACTTC. Its protein product is CASSYVMEGATYEQYF.

The chain has TRBV30 and TRBJ1-3, with unresolved D. CDR3 length: 13 amino acids. Per the germline V gene, CDR1 is GTSNPN and CDR2 is SVGIG (reference sequence). The ends were cut back, 5 bases at V and 0 bases at J, with 8 bases in the middle. Here the CDR3 DNA reads TGTGCCTGGTCCACGGACTCTGGAAACACCATATATTTT. It encodes CAWSTDSGNTIYF.

V gene TRBV6-5 combines with J gene TRBJ1-6, with D unresolved. CDR1 MNHEY and CDR2 SVGAGI come from the germline V gene. V lost 0 bases and J lost 8, with 5 bases in between. There are 13 residues in the CDR3. The CDR3 DNA reads TGTGCCAGCAGTTACTCGACGGATTCACCCCTCCACTTT. This encodes CASSYSTDSPLHF.

V is TRBV11-2 and J is TRBJ2-7; maybe TRBD1 (6 bases). CDR1 SGHAT and CDR2 FQNNGV come from the germline V gene. There are 12 residues in the CDR3. With 4 bases removed from V and 4 bases from J, the gap between germline ends came to 8 bases. Written as DNA, the CDR3 is TGTGCCAGCAGCTCAGGGGTGTACGAGCAGTACTTC. Translation gives CASSSGVYEQYF.

The sample holds a few counts of this clone. V and J are TRBV5-6 and TRBJ1-1; D remains ambiguous. The V and J ends lost 0 bases and 5 bases respectively, with 8 bases between them. Germline assignment: CDR1 SGHDT and CDR2 YYEEEE. CDR3 length: 13 amino acids. The CDR3 DNA reads as TGTGCCAGCAGCTTGGAGGCAGTTACTGAAGCTTTCTTT. Protein: CASSLEAVTEAFF.

This clone appeared once. V and J are TRBV6-5 and TRBJ1-2; D is ambiguous. V was pared by 2 bases and J by 4 bases, with 14 bases between. The CDR3 extends over 15 amino acids. Germline CDR1 and CDR2: MNHEY and SVGAGI. In nucleotides, the CDR3 is TGTGCCAGCAGTTACAGAACGGACGGAAGCTATGGCTACACCTTC. It is translated as CASSYRTDGSYGYTF.

In nucleotides, the CDR3 is TGTGCCAGCAGTTTATCGGACAGGCTCGGGTCGCAGTACTTC. Its translation is CASSLSDRLGSQYF. The J gene is TRBJ2-7, the V gene TRBV28; 7 nucleotides line up with TRBD1. The J segment lost 9 bases and the V segment lost 1 base, leaving 9 bases of the junction unmatched. Looked up from germline, CDR1 is MDHEN and CDR2 is SYDVKM. The CDR3 runs to 14 residues.

This clone was detected only once. CDR3 sequence reads: CAKGSELGANSYNEQFF. In DNA form, the CDR3 reads TGTGCCAAGGGATCGGAGCTGGGGGCGAACTCCTACAATGAGCAGTTCTTC. V usage is TRBV2 and J usage is TRBJ2-1, with TRBD1 as a possible D gene (6 bases). CDR1 SNHLY and CDR2 FYNNEI come from the germline V gene. The V end was cut by 10 bases, the J end by 0 bases, with 22 bases between. The CDR3 sequence is 17 residues long.

This rearrangement joins TRBV24-1 to TRBJ2-3; D not resolved. The CDR3 contains 14 residues. CDR1 is KGHDR, CDR2 SFDVKD, per germline. The germline V and J ends were trimmed by 1 base and 0 bases, with 4 bases remaining between them. The DNA of the CDR3 is TGTGCCACCAGTGATTTTAGTAGCACAGATACGCAGTATTTT. It encodes CATSDFSSTDTQYF.

The rearrangement uses TRBV19 and TRBJ2-3; a possible D gene is TRBD2 (6 bases). This CDR3 comprises 16 residues. V lost 8 bases, J lost 0 bases, and 18 bases lay in between. The germline gives CDR1 LNHDA, CDR2 SQIVND (reference sequence). The CDR3 region is CASEPPGATSTDTQYF. DNA for the CDR3: TGTGCCAGTGAACCGCCGGGAGCGACTAGCACAGATACGCAGTATTTT. Full variable domain (outside the CDR3, taken from reference TRBV19 and TRBJ2-3): DGGITQSPKYLFRKEGQNVTLSCEQNLNHDAMYWYRQDPGQGLRLIYYSQIVNDFQKGDIAEGYSVSREKKESFPLTVTSAQKNPTAFYLCASEPPGATSTDTQYFGPGTRLTVL.

This chain joins TRBV28 and TRBJ1-2; TRBD1 might be the D (5 bases). Germline V gene sequence: CDR1 MDHEN, CDR2 SYDVKM. V lost 7 bases, J lost 8 bases, and 11 bases lay in between. The CDR3 length is 11 residues. The CDR3 DNA reads TGTGCCAGCAAGCAGGGTGTGGGCTACACCTTC. It yields the protein CASKQGVGYTF.

J is TRBJ2-7 and V is TRBV6-5; TRBD1 matches 8 bases. The J segment lost 4 bases and the V segment lost 7 bases, leaving 9 bases of the junction unmatched. Germline CDR1 reads MNHEY; CDR2 reads SVGAGI. This CDR3 region has 14 residues. The CDR3 nucleotides read TGTGCCAGCACTTCGAGGACAGGGTCTTACGAGCAGTACTTC. Translated, it gives CASTSRTGSYEQYF.